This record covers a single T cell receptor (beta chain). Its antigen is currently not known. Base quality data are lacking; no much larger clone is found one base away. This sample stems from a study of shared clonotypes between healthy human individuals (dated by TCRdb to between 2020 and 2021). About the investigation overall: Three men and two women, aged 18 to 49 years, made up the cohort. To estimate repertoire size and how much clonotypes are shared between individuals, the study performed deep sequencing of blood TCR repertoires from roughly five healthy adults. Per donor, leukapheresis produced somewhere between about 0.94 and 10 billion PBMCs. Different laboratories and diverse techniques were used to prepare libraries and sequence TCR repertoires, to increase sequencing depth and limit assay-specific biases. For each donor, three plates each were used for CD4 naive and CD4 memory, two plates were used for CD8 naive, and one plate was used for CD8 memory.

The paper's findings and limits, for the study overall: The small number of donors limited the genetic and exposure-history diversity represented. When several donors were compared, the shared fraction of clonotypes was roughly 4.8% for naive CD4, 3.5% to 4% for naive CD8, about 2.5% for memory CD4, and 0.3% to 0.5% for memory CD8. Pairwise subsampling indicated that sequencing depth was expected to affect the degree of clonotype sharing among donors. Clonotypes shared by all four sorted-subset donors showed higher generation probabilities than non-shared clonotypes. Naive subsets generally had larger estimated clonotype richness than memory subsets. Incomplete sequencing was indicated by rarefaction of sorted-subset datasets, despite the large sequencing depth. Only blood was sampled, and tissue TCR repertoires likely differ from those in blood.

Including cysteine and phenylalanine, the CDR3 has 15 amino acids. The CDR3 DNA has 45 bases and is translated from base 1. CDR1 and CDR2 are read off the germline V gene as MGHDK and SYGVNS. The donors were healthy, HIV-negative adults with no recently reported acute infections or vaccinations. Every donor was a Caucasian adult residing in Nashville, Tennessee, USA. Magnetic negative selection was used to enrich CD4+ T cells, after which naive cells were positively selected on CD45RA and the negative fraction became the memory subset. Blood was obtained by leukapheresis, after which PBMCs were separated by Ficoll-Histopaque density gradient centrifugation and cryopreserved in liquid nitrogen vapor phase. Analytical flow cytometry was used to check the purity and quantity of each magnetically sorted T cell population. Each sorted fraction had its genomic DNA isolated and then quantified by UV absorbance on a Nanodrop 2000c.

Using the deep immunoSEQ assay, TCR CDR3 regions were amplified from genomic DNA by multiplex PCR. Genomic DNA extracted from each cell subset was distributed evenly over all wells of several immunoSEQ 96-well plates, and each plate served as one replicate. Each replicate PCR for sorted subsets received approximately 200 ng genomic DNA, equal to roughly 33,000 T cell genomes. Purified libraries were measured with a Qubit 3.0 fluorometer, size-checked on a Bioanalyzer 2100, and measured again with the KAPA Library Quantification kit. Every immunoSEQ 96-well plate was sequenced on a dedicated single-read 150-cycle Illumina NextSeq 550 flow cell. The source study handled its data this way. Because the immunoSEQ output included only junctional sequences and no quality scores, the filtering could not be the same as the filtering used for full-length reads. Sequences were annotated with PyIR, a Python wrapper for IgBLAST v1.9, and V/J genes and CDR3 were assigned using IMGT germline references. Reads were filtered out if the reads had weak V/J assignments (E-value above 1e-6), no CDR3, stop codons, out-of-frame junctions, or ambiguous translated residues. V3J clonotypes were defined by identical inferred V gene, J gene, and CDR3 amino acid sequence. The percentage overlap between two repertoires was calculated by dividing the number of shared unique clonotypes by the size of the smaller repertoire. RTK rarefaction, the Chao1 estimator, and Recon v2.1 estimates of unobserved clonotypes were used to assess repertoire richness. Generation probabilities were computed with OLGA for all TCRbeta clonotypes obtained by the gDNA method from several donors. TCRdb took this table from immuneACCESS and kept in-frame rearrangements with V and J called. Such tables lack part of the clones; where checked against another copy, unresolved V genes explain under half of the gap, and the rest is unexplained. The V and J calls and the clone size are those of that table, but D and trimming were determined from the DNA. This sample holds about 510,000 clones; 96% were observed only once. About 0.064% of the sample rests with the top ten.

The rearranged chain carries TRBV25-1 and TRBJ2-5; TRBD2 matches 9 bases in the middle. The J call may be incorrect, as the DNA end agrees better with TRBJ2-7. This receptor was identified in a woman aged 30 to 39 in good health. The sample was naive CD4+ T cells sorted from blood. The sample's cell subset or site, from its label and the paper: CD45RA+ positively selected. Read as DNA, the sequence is TGTGCCAGCAGTGCCCCCAGCGGGAGGTTGGCCGAGCAGTACTTC. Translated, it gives CASSAPSGRLAEQYF.